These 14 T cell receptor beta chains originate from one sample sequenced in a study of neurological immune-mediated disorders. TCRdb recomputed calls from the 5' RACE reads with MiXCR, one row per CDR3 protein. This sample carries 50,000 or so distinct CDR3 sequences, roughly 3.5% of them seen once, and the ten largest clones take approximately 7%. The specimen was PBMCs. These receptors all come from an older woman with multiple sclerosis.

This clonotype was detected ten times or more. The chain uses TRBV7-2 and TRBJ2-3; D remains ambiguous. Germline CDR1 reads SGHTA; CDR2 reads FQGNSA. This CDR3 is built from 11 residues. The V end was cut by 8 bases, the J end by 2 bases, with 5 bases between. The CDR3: CASGDTDTQYF. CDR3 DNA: TGTGCCAGCGGAGACACAGATACGCAGTATTTT. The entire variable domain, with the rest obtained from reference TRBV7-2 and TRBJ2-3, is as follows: GAGVSQSPSNKVTEKGKDVELRCDPISGHTALYWYRQSLGQGLEFLIYFQGNSAPDKSGLPSDRFSAERTGGSVSTLTIQRTQQEDSAVYLCASGDTDTQYFGPGTRLTVL.

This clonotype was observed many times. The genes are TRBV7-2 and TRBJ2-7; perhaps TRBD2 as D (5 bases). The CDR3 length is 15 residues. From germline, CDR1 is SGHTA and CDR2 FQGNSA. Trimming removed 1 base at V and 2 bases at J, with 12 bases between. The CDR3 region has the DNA TGTGCCAGCAGCTTAGTACCGGACTCTACCTACGAGCAGTACTTC. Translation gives CASSLVPDSTYEQYF. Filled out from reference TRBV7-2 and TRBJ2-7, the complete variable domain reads GAGVSQSPSNKVTEKGKDVELRCDPISGHTALYWYRQSLGQGLEFLIYFQGNSAPDKSGLPSDRFSAERTGGSVSTLTIQRTQQEDSAVYLCASSLVPDSTYEQYFGPGTRLTVT.

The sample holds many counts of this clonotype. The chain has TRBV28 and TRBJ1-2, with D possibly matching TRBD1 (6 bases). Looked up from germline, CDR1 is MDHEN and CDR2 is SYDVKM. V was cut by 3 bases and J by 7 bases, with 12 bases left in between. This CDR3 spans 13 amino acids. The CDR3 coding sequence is TGTGCCAGCAGTTTCTTTCGGGGGCCTGGCTACACCTTC. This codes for CASSFFRGPGYTF.

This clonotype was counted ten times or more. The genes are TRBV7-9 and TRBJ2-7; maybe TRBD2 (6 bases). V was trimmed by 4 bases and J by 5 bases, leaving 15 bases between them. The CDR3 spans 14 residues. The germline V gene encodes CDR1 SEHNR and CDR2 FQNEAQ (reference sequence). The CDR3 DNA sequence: TGTGCCAGCAGCTCCACCGGGGGTTCCAACGAGCAGTACTTC. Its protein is CASSSTGGSNEQYF.

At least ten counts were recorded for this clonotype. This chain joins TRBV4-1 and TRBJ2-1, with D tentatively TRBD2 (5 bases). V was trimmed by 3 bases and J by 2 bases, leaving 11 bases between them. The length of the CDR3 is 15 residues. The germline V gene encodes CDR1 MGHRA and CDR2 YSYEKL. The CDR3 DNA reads TGCGCCAGCAGCCAGTTACCCGGGACCTACAATGAGCAGTTCTTC. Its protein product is CASSQLPGTYNEQFF.

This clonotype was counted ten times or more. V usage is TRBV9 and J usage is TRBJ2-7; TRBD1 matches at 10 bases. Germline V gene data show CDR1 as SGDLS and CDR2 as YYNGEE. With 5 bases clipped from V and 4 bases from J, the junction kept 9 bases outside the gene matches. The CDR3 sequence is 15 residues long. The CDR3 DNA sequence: TGTGCCAGCAGAGATTGCGGGACAGGGGTGTACGAGCAGTACTTC. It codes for CASRDCGTGVYEQYF.

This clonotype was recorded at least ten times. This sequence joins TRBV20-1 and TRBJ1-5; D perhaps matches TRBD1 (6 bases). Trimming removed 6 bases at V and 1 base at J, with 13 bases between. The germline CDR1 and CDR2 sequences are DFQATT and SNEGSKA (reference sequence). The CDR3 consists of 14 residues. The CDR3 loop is CSAGGGRSNQPQHF. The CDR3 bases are TGCAGTGCAGGGGGAGGGAGAAGCAATCAGCCCCAGCATTTT.

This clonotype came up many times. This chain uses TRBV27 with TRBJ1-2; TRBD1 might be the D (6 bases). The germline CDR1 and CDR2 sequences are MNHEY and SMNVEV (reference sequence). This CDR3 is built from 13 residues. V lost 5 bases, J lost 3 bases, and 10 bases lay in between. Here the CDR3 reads CASSPRGHYGYTF. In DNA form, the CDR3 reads TGTGCCAGCAGTCCCCGGGGGCACTATGGCTACACCTTC.

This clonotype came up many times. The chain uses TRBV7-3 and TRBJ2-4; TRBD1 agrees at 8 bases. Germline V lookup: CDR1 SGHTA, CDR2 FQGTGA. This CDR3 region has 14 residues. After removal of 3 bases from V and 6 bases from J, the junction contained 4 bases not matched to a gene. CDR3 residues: CASSLDRASNIQYF. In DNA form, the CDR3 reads TGTGCCAGCAGCTTGGACAGGGCTTCAAACATTCAGTACTTC.

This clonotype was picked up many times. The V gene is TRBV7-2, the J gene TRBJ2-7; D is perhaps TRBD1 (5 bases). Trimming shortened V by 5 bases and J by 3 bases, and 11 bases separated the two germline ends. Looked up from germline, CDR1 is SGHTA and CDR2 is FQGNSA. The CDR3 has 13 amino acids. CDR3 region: CASSPWGGYEQYF. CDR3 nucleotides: TGTGCCAGCAGCCCTTGGGGCGGCTACGAGCAGTACTTC.

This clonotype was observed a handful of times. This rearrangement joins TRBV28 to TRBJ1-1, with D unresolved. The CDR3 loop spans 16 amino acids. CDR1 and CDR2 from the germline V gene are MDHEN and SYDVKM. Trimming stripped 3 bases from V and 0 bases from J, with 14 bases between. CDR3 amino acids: CASSFGTKALNTEAFF. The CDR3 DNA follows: TGTGCCAGCAGTTTTGGCACGAAGGCCTTGAACACTGAAGCTTTCTTT.

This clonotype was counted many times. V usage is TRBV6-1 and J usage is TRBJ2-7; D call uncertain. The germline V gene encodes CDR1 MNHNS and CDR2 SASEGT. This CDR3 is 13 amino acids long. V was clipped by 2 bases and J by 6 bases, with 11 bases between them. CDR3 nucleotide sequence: TGTGCCAGCAGTGAATATTTGGGGTCCGAGCAGTACTTC. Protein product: CASSEYLGSEQYF.

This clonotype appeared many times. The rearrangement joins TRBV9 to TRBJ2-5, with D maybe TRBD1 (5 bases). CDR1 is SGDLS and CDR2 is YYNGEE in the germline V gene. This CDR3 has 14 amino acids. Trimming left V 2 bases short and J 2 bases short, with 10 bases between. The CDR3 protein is CASSVGAVQETQYF. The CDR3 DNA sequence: TGTGCCAGCAGCGTTGGGGCGGTTCAAGAGACCCAGTACTTC.

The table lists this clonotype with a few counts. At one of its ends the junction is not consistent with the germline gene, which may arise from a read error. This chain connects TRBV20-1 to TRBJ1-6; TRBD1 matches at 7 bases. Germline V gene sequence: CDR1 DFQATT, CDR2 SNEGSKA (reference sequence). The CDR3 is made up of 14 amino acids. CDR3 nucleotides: TGCAGTGCTAGCCCCGGGACAGATAATTCAACCCTCAACTTT. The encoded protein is CSASPGTDNSTLNF.